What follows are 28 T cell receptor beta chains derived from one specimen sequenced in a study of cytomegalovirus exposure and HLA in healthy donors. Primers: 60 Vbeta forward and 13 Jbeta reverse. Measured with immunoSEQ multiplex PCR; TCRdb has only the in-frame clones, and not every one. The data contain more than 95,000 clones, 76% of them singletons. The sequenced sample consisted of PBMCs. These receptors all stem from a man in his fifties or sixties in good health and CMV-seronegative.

CDR3 sequence: CASSQDVPGQGSGYGYTF. The CDR3 bases are TGCGCCAGCAGCCAAGACGTCCCGGGACAGGGATCAGGCTATGGCTACACCTTC. The chain is built from TRBV4-1 and TRBJ1-2; 9 bases align to TRBD1. Germline trimming cut 0 bases from V and 4 bases from J; bases unmatched to any gene: 12. The CDR3 has 18 residues. Germline V lookup: CDR1 MGHRA, CDR2 YSYEKL.

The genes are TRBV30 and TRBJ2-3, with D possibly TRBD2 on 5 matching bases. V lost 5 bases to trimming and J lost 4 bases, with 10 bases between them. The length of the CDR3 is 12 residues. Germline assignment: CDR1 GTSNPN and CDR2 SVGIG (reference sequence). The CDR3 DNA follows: TGTGCCTGGGAACTAGGTTCAGATACGCAGTATTTT. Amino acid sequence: CAWELGSDTQYF.

The CDR3 sequence is CASSAPSGTDTQYF. For the CDR3, the DNA is TGTGCCAGCAGTGCCCCATCGGGCACAGATACGCAGTATTTT. This chain joins TRBV6-1 and TRBJ2-3; D uncertain. The V gene lost 4 bases and the J gene lost 1 base, with 9 bases spanning the gap. Germline CDR1 is MNHNS and CDR2 is SASEGT. This CDR3 contains 14 residues.

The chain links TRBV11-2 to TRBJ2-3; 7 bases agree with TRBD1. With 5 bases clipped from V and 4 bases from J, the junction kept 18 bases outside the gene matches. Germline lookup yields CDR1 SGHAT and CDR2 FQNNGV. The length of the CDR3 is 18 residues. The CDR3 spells CASSPFRLTGNGPDTQYF. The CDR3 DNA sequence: TGTGCCAGCAGCCCCTTCAGGCTGACAGGGAACGGGCCAGATACGCAGTATTTT.

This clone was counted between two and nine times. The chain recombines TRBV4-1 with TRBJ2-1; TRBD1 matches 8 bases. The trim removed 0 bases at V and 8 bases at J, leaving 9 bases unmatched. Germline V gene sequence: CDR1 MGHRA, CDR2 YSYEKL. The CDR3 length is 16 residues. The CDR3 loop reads CASSQEGSDRADEQFF. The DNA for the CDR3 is TGCGCCAGCAGCCAAGAGGGTTCGGACAGGGCCGATGAGCAGTTCTTC.

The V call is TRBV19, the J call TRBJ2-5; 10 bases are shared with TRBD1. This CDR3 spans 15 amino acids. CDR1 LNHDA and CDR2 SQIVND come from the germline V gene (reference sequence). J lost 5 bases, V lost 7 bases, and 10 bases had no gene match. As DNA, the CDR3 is TGTGCCAGTACCTTGGGACAGGGGATGAGGGAGACCCAGTACTTC. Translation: CASTLGQGMRETQYF.

CDR3 DNA: TGTGCCAGCAGTGACCGGTGGACAGTAAATGAAAAACTGTTTTTT. Amino acid sequence: CASSDRWTVNEKLFF. This chain connects TRBV25-1 to TRBJ1-4; D is possibly TRBD1 (6 bases). Between the trimmed V and J ends, which lost 3 bases and 5 bases, there was a span of 13 bases. The CDR3 is 15 residues long. The germline CDR1 and CDR2 sequences are MGHDK and SYGVNS.

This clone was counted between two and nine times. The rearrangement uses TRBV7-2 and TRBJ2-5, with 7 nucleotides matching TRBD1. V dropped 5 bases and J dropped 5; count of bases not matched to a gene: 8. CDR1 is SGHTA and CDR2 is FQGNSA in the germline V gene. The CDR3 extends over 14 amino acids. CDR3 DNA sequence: TGTGCCAGCAGCACCGACAGGGCCATTGAGACCCAGTACTTC. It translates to CASSTDRAIETQYF.

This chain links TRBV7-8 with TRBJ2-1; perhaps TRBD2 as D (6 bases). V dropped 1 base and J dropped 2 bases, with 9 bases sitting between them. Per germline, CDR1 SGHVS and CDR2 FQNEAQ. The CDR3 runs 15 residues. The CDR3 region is CASSLGGLTYNEQFF. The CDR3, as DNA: TGTGCCAGCAGCTTAGGGGGACTCACCTACAATGAGCAGTTCTTC. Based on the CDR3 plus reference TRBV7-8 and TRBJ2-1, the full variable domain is GAGVSQSPRYKVAKRGQDVALRCDPISGHVSLFWYQQALGQGPEFLTYFQNEAQLDKSGLPSDRFFAERPEGSVSTLKIQRTQQEDSAVYLCASSLGGLTYNEQFFGPGTRLTVL.

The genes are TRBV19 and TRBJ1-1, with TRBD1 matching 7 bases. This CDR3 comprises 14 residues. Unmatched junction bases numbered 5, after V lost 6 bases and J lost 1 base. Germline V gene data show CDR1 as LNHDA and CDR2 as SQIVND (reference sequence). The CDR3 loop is CASSPRDRNTEAFF. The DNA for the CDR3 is TGTGCCAGTAGCCCACGGGACAGGAACACTGAAGCTTTCTTT.

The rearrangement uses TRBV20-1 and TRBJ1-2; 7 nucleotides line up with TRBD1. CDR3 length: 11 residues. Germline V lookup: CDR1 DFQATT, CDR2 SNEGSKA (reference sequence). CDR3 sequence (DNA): TGCGGGGGGACAGTAGGCTATGGCTACACCTTC. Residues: CGGTVGYGYTF.

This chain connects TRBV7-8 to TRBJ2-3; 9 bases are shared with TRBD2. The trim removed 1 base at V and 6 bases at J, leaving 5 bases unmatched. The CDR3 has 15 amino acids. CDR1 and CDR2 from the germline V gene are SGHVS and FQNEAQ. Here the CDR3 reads CASSLEGGGVDTQYF. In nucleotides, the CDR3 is TGTGCCAGCAGCTTAGAGGGCGGGGGGGTGGATACGCAGTATTTT.

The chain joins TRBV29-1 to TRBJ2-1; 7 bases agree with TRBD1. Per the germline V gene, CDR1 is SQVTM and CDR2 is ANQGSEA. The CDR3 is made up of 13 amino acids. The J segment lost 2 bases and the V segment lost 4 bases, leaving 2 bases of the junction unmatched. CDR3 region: CSVAGQTYNEQFF. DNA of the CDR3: TGCAGCGTTGCGGGACAGACCTACAATGAGCAGTTCTTC.

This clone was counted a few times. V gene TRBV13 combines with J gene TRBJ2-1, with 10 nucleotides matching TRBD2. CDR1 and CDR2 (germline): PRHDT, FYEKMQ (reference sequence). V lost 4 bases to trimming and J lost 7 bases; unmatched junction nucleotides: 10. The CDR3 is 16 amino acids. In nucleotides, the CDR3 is TGTGCCAGCAGCTCTTCTAGCGGGGGCCGATCGAATGAGCAGTTCTTC. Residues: CASSSSSGGRSNEQFF.

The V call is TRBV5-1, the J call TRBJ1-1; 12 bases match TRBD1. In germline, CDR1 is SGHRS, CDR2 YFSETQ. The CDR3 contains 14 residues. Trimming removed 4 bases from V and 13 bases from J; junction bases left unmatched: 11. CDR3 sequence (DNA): TGCGCCAGCAGCCAAGACCCGGGACAGGGGGCGCTTTTCTTT. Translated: CASSQDPGQGALFF.

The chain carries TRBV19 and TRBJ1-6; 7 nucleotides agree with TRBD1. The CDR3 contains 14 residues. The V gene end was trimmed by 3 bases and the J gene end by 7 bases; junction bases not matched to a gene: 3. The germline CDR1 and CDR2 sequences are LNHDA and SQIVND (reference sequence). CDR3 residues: CASSMGQINSPLHF. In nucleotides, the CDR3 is TGTGCCAGTAGTATGGGACAGATAAATTCACCCCTCCACTTT. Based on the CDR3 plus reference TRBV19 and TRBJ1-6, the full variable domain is DGGITQSPKYLFRKEGQNVTLSCEQNLNHDAMYWYRQDPGQGLRLIYYSQIVNDFQKGDIAEGYSVSREKKESFPLTVTSAQKNPTAFYLCASSMGQINSPLHFGNGTRLTVT.

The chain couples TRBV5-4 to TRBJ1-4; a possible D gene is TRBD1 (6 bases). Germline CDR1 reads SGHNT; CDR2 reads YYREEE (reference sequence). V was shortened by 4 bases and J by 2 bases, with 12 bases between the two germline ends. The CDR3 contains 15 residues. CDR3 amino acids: CASSQQGHTNEKLFF. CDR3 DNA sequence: TGTGCCAGCAGCCAACAGGGTCACACTAATGAAAAACTGTTTTTT. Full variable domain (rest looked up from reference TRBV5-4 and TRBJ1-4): ETGVTQSPTHLIKTRGQQVTLRCSSQSGHNTVSWYQQALGQGPQFIFQYYREEENGRGNFPPRFSGLQFPNYSSELNVNALELDDSALYLCASSQQGHTNEKLFFGSGTQLSVL.

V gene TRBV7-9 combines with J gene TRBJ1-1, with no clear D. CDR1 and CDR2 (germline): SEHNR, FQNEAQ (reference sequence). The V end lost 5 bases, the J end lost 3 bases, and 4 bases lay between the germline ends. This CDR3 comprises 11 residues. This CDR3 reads CASSPYTEAFF. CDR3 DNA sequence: TGTGCCAGCAGCCCATACACTGAAGCTTTCTTT.

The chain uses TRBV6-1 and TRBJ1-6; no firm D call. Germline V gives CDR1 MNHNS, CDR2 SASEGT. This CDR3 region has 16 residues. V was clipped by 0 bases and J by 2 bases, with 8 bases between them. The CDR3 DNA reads TGTGCCAGCAGTGAAGCGGCGACAACCTATAATTCACCCCTCCACTTT. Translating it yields CASSEAATTYNSPLHF.

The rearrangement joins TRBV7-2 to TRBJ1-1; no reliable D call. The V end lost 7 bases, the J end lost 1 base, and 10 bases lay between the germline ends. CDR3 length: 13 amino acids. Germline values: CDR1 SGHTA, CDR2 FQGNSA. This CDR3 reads CASTEDKNTEAFF. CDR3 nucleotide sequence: TGTGCCAGCACCGAAGACAAGAACACTGAAGCTTTCTTT.

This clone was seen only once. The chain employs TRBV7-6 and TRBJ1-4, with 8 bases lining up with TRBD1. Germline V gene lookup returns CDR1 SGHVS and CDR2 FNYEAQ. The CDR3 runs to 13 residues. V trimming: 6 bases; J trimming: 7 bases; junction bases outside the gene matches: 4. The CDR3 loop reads CASRTGTGEKLFF. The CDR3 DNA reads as TGTGCCAGCAGAACCGGGACAGGTGAAAAACTGTTTTTT.

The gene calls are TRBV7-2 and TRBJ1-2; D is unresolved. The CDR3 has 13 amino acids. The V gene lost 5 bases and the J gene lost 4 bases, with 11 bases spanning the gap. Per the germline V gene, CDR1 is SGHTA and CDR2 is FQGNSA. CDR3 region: CASSPSGSYGYTF. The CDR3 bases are TGTGCCAGCAGCCCCTCGGGTAGCTATGGCTACACCTTC.

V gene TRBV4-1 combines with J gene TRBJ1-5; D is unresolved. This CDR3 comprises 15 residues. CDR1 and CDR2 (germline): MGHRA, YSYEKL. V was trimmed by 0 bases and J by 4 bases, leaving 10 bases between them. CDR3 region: CASSQDLTRNQPQHF. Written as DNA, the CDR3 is TGCGCCAGCAGCCAAGATCTAACGAGGAATCAGCCCCAGCATTTT.

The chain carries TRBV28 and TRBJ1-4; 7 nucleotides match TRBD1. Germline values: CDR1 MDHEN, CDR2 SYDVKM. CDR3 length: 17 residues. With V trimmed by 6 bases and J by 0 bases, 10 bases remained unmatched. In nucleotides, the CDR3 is TGTGCCAGCAGGACAGGCCCCACAGGGGCAACTAATGAAAAACTGTTTTTT. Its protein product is CASRTGPTGATNEKLFF. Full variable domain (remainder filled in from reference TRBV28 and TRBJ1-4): DVKVTQSSRYLVKRTGEKVFLECVQDMDHENMFWYRQDPGLGLRLIYFSYDVKMKEKGDIPEGYSVSREKKERFSLILESASTNQTSMYLCASRTGPTGATNEKLFFGSGTQLSVL.

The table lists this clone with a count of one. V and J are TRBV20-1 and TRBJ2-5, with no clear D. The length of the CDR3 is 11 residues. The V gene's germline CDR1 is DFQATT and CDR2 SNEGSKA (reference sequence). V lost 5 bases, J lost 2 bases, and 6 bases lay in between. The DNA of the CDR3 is TGCAGTGCTGCCGGGCAAGAGACCCAGTACTTC. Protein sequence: CSAAGQETQYF.

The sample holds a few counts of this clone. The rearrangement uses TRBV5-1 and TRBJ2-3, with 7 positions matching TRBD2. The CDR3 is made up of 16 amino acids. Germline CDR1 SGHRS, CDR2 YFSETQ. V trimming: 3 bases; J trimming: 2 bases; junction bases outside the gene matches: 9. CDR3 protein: CASSSISGGTTDTQYF. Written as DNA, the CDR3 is TGCGCCAGCAGCTCCATTTCCGGGGGGACCACAGATACGCAGTATTTT.

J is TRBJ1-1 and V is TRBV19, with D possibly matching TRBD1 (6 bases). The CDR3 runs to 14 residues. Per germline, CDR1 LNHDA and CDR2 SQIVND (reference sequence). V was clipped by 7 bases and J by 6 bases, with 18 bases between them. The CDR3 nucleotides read TGTGCCAGTATGAAGCAGAGGGGGGGCCCTGAAGCTTTCTTT. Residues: CASMKQRGGPEAFF.

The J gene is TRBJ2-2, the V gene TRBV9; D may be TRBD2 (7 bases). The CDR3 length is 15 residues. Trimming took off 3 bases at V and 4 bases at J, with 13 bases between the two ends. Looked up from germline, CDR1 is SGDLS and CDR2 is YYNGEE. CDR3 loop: CASSGTGGLTGELFF. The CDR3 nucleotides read TGTGCCAGCAGCGGAACGGGGGGCCTCACCGGGGAGCTGTTTTTT.